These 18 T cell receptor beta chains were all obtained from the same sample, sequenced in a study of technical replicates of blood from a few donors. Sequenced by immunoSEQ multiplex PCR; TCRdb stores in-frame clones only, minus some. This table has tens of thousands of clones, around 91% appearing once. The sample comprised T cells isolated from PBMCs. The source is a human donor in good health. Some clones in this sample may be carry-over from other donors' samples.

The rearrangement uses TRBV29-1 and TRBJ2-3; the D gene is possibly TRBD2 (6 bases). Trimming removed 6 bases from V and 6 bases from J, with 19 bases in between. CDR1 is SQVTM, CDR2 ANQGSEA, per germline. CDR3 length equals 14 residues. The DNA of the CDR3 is TGCAGCGTGGGGGGACTCGACAATATTGATACGCAGTATTTT. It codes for CSVGGLDNIDTQYF.

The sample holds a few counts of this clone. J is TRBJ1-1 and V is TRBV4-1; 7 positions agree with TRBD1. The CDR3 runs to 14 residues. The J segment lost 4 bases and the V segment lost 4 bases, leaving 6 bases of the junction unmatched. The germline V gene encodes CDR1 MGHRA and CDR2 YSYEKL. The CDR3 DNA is TGCGCCAGCAGCCCCAGGGGGTCCTTCACTGAAGCTTTCTTT. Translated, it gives CASSPRGSFTEAFF.

CDR3 amino acids: CASSHQLAGDTDTQYF. In DNA, the CDR3 is TGCGCCAGCAGCCACCAACTAGCGGGAGACACAGATACGCAGTATTTT. The genes are TRBV4-1 and TRBJ2-3, with 11 bases lining up with TRBD2. V lost 3 bases and J lost 2; bases outside the gene matches: 4. Per germline, CDR1 MGHRA and CDR2 YSYEKL. The length of the CDR3 is 16 residues.

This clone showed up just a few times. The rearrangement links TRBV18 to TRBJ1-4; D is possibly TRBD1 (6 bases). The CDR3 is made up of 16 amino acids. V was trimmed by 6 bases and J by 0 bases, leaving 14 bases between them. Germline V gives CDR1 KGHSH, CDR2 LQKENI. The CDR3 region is CASSTGQQATNEKLFF. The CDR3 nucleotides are TGTGCCAGCTCTACAGGACAGCAAGCAACTAATGAAAAACTGTTTTTT.

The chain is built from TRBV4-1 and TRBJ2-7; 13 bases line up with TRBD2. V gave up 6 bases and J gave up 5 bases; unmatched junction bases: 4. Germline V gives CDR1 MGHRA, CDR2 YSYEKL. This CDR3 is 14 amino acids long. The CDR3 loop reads CASRRTSGSHEQYF. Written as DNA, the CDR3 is TGCGCCAGCAGACGGACTAGCGGGAGCCACGAGCAGTACTTC.

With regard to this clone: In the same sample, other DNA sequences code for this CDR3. CDR3 in DNA: TGTGCCTGGACGCGGGATAGCAATCAGCCCCAGCATTTT. Its translation is CAWTRDSNQPQHF. The rearrangement joins TRBV30 to TRBJ1-5; D is uncertain. This CDR3 region has 13 residues. V lost 4 bases to trimming and J lost 0 bases, with 7 bases between them. CDR1 and CDR2 from the germline V gene are GTSNPN and SVGIG (reference sequence). Filled out from reference TRBV30 and TRBJ1-5, the complete variable domain reads SQTIHQWPATLVQPVGSPLSLECTVEGTSNPNLYWYRQAAGRGLQLLFYSVGIGQISSEVPQNLSASRPQDRQFILSSKKLLLSDSGFYLCAWTRDSNQPQHFGDGTRLSIL.

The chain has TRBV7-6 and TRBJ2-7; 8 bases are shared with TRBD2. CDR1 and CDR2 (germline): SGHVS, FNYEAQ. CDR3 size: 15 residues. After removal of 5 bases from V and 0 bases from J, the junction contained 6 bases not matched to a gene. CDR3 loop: CASSGGTSGSYEQYF. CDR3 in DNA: TGTGCCAGCAGCGGGGGTACTAGCGGCTCCTACGAGCAGTACTTC.

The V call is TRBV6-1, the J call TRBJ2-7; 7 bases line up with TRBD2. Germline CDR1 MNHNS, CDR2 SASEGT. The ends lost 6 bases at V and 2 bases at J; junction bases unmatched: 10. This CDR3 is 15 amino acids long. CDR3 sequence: CASREGGGGAYEQYF. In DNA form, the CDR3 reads TGTGCCAGCAGGGAGGGTGGTGGGGGGGCCTACGAGCAGTACTTC.

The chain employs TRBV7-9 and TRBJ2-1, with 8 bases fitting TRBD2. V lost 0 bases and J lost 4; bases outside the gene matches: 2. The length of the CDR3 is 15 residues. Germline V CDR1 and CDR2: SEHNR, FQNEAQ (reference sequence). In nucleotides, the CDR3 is TGTGCCAGCAGCTTAGCCGGGACTAGGTACAATGAGCAGTTCTTC. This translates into CASSLAGTRYNEQFF.

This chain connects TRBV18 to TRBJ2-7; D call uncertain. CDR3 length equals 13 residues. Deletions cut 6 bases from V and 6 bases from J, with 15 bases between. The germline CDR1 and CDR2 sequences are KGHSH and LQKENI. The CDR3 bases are TGTGCCAGCTCGCAGGCAGCATTCAGCGAGCAGTACTTC. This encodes CASSQAAFSEQYF.

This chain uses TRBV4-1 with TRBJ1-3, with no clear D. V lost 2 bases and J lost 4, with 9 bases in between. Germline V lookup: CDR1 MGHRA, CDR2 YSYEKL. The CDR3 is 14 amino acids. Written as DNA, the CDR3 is TGCGCCAGCAGCCAATTTACAGCCGGAAACACCATATATTTT. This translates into CASSQFTAGNTIYF.

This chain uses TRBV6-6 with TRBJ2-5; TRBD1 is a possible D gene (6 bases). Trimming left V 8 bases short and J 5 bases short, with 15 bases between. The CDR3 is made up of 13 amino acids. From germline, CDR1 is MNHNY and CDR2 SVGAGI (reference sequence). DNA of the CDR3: TGTGCCAGCGGACTCTTAAGGGGGGAGACCCAGTACTTC. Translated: CASGLLRGETQYF.

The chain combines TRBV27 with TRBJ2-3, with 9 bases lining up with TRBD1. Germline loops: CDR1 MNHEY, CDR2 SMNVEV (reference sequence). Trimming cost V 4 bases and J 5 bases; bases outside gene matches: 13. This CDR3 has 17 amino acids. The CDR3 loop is CASSYSWDRASRDTQYF. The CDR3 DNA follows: TGTGCCAGCAGTTATTCTTGGGACAGGGCCTCGAGAGATACGCAGTATTTT.

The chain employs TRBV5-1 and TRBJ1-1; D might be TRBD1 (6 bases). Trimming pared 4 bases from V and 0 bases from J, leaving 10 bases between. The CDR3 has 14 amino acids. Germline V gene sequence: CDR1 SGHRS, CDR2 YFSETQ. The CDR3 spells CASSDGTLNTEAFF. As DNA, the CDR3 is TGCGCCAGCAGCGATGGGACATTGAACACTGAAGCTTTCTTT.

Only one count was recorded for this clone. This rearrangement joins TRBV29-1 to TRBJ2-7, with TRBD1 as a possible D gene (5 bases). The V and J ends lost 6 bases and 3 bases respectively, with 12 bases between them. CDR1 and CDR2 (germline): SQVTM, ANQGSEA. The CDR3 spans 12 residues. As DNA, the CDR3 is TGCAGCGTGGTGACAGTAAACTACGAGCAGTACTTC. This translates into CSVVTVNYEQYF.

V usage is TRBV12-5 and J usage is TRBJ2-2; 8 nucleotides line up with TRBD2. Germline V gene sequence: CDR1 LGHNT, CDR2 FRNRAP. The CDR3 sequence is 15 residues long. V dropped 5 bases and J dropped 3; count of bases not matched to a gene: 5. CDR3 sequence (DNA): TGTGCTAGTGGTCTGGGACTAGGGTACACCGGGGAGCTGTTTTTT. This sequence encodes CASGLGLGYTGELFF.

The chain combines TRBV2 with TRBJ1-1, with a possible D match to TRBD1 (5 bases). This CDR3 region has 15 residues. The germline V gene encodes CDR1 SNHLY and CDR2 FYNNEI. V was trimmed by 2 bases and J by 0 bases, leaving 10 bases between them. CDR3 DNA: TGTGCCAGCAGTGAATGGGGGAGGATGAACACTGAAGCTTTCTTT. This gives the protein CASSEWGRMNTEAFF.

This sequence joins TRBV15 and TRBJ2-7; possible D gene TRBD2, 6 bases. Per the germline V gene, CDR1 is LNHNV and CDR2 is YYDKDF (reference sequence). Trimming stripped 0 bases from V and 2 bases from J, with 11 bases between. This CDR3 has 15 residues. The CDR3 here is CATSRDGRNTYEQYF. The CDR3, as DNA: TGTGCCACCAGCAGAGATGGGAGGAATACCTACGAGCAGTACTTC.